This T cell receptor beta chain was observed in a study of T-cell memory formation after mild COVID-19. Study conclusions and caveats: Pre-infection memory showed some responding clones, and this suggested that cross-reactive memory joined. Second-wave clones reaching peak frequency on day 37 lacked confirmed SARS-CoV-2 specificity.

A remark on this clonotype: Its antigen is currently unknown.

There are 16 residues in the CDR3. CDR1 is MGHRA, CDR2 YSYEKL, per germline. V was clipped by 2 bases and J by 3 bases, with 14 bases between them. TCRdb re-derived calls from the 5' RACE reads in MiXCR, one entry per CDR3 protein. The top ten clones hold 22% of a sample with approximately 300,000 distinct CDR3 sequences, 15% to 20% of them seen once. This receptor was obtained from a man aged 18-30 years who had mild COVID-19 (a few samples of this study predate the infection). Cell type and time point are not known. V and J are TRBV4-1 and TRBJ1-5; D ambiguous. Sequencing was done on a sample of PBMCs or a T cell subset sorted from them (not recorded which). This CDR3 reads CASSQSIGTDNQPQHF. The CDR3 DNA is TGCGCCAGCAGCCAATCGATCGGTACAGACAATCAGCCCCAGCATTTT.